These 22 T cell receptor beta chains share one sample of origin, sequenced in a study of T cell repertoires in cytomegalovirus infection. No antigen is known for these receptors. Each CDR3 protein gets one entry after TCRdb re-called the reads with MiXCR. There are 650,000 to 850,000 distinct CDR3 sequences in the sample; roughly 29% occur only once, and about an eighth lies in the top ten. The specimen was cultured CD8+ T cells from PBMCs, collected from culture after CMV antigen stimulation. The receptor source for this set is a human donor in good health (CMV status not recorded). Some clones in this sample may be carry-over from other donors' samples.

The J gene is TRBJ2-1, the V gene TRBV24-1; D may be TRBD2 (5 bases). The V gene lost 5 bases and the J gene lost 3 bases, with 10 bases spanning the gap. The germline CDR1 and CDR2 sequences are KGHDR and SFDVKD. This CDR3 region has 14 residues. CDR3 DNA: TGTGCCACCAGTGGTGGCGGGTACTACAATGAGCAGTTCTTC. Translation: CATSGGGYYNEQFF.

The V call is TRBV15, the J call TRBJ2-7; tentative D call: TRBD2 (5 bases). Between the trimmed V and J ends, which lost 3 bases and 2 bases, there was a span of 14 bases. Germline-derived CDR1 and CDR2 are LNHNV and YYDKDF (reference sequence). CDR3 size: 15 residues. CDR3 amino acids: CATSRDLQQAYEQYF. Here the CDR3 DNA reads TGTGCCACCAGCAGGGACTTGCAGCAGGCCTACGAGCAGTACTTC.

This clonotype was picked up a small number of times. The CDR3 DNA is TGTGCCAGCAGCTTAGGGACAGCGTCTAACTATGGCTACACCTTC. The encoded protein is CASSLGTASNYGYTF. The chain recombines TRBV7-2 with TRBJ1-2; weak D call: TRBD1 (6 bases). The CDR3 has 15 amino acids. V was shortened by 1 base and J by 0 bases, with 9 bases between the two germline ends. Germline lookup yields CDR1 SGHTA and CDR2 FQGNSA.

This clonotype was detected only a few times. The V gene is TRBV6-5, the J gene TRBJ2-5; TRBD1 might be the D (6 bases). V gave up 1 base and J gave up 5 bases, with 17 bases separating them. The CDR3 runs 16 residues. Germline lookup yields CDR1 MNHEY and CDR2 SVGAGI. CDR3 nucleotides: TGTGCCAGCAGTTACTGGGGCGTCACAGGGTTCGAGACCCAGTACTTC. Encoded protein: CASSYWGVTGFETQYF.

This clonotype was detected ten times or more. The chain couples TRBV7-6 to TRBJ1-1; a possible D gene is TRBD1 (6 bases). CDR3 size: 15 residues. Germline assignment: CDR1 SGHVS and CDR2 FNYEAQ. The V end lost 5 bases, the J end lost 1 base, and 14 bases lay between the germline ends. In DNA, the CDR3 is TGTGCCAGCAGCCAAATAGCAGGGGCGAACACTGAAGCTTTCTTT. It specifies CASSQIAGANTEAFF. The entire variable domain, with the rest obtained from reference TRBV7-6 and TRBJ1-1, is as follows: GAGVSQSPRYKVTKRGQDVALRCDPISGHVSLYWYRQALGQGPEFLTYFNYEAQQDKSGLPNDRFSAERPEGSISTLTIQRTEQRDSAMYRCASSQIAGANTEAFFGQGTRLTVV.

This clonotype was detected many times. The genes are TRBV6-2 or TRBV6-3 and TRBJ2-1; 10 nucleotides match TRBD2. Germline V gene sequence: CDR1 MNHEY, CDR2 SVGEGT. The V gene end was trimmed by 0 bases and the J gene end by 4 bases; junction bases not matched to a gene: 3. This CDR3 has 16 residues. The DNA of the CDR3 is TGTGCCAGCAGTTACTCTCTAGCGGGGGAATACAATGAGCAGTTCTTC. Translating gives CASSYSLAGEYNEQFF.

This clonotype was seen once. This rearrangement joins TRBV6-2 or TRBV6-3 to TRBJ2-2, with D unclear. Germline lookup yields CDR1 MNHEY and CDR2 SVGEGT. The CDR3 runs 17 residues. V was shortened by 6 bases and J by 3 bases, with 20 bases between the two germline ends. DNA for the CDR3: TGTGCCAGCAGAGCCCTTGTAGGGTCCAAACACACCGGGGAGCTGTTTTTT. This codes for CASRALVGSKHTGELFF.

The J gene is TRBJ2-1, the V gene TRBV13; the D is unclear. This CDR3 contains 15 residues. Germline lookup yields CDR1 PRHDT and CDR2 FYEKMQ (reference sequence). The germline V and J ends were trimmed by 3 bases and 2 bases, with 11 bases remaining between them. CDR3: CASSLESQPYNEQFF. CDR3 nucleotide sequence: TGTGCCAGCAGCTTGGAAAGCCAACCCTACAATGAGCAGTTCTTC.

This chain uses TRBV7-2 with TRBJ2-7, with D possibly TRBD2 on 6 matching bases. The ends were cut back, 4 bases at V and 6 bases at J, with 19 bases in the middle. The CDR3 is 15 amino acids. Germline V gene sequence: CDR1 SGHTA, CDR2 FQGNSA. The CDR3, as DNA: TGTGCCAGCAGCTCCGACGGGGACTCCCGTTTCGAGCAGTACGTC. It translates to CASSSDGDSRFEQYV.

This clonotype was detected only a few times. The V gene is TRBV6-6, the J gene TRBJ1-6, with no clear D. Deletions cut 6 bases from V and 7 bases from J, with 13 bases between. CDR3 length: 14 residues. The germline V gene encodes CDR1 MNHNY and CDR2 SVGAGI (reference sequence). The CDR3 nucleotides read TGTGCCAGCAGCCCTAACCCACGCAATTCACCCCTCCACTTT. It yields the protein CASSPNPRNSPLHF.

The chain combines TRBV9 with TRBJ2-6; D might be TRBD1 (6 bases). V was shortened by 5 bases and J by 2 bases, with 14 bases between the two germline ends. CDR1 and CDR2 (germline): SGDLS, YYNGEE. This CDR3 comprises 16 residues. CDR3 sequence reads: CASSQRQAAGANVLTF. In DNA form, the CDR3 reads TGTGCCAGCAGTCAGCGACAGGCGGCTGGGGCCAACGTCCTGACTTTC.

This clonotype was recorded a few times. V and J are TRBV28 and TRBJ1-1, with D possibly TRBD1 on 5 matching bases. The V end was cut by 1 base, the J end by 3 bases, with 15 bases between. This CDR3 is 16 amino acids long. The germline CDR1 and CDR2 sequences are MDHEN and SYDVKM. The CDR3 DNA is TGTGCCAGCAGTTTATCAGTCAGGGTGCGGTACACTGAAGCTTTCTTT. Its protein product is CASSLSVRVRYTEAFF.

The chain carries TRBV4-2 and TRBJ2-2, with D unclear. Germline loops: CDR1 LGHNA, CDR2 YNFKEQ. Between the trimmed V and J ends, which lost 0 bases and 3 bases, there was a span of 14 bases. This CDR3 has 17 residues. The CDR3 protein is CASSQDSYQVDTGELFF. The CDR3 DNA reads as TGTGCCAGCAGCCAAGATTCCTACCAGGTAGACACCGGGGAGCTGTTTTTT.

In this sample, this clonotype turned up a few times. The chain joins TRBV6-2 or TRBV6-3 to TRBJ2-5; no reliable D call. V was cut by 5 bases and J by 0 bases, with 16 bases left in between. Germline V lookup: CDR1 MNHEY, CDR2 SVGEGT. This CDR3 is built from 16 residues. The CDR3 nucleotides are TGTGCCAGCAGTCCCACGGACGGATTGTACCAAGAGACCCAGTACTTC. Its translation: CASSPTDGLYQETQYF.

A few counts support this clonotype. The rearrangement links TRBV4-1 to TRBJ2-1, with D tentatively TRBD1 or TRBD2 (6 bases each). The CDR3 spans 16 residues. The germline gives CDR1 MGHRA, CDR2 YSYEKL. Trimming removed 1 base from V and 8 bases from J, with 18 bases in between. CDR3 residues: CASSQVTRGLGDEQFF. The CDR3 DNA reads TGCGCCAGCAGCCAAGTTACCCGGGGGCTGGGGGATGAGCAGTTCTTC.

This chain connects TRBV9 to TRBJ1-1; 8 bases map to TRBD1. Germline V gives CDR1 SGDLS, CDR2 YYNGEE. The CDR3 is 16 residues long. Trimming at V came to 0 bases and at J to 1 base, leaving 5 bases not matched to a gene. The CDR3 region is CASSVGQGPWNTEAFF. DNA of the CDR3: TGTGCCAGCAGCGTAGGACAGGGGCCTTGGAACACTGAAGCTTTCTTT.

The V gene is TRBV7-9, the J gene TRBJ1-1, with no clear D. The CDR3 is made up of 15 amino acids. Per germline, CDR1 SEHNR and CDR2 FQNEAQ (reference sequence). The V and J ends lost 3 bases and 1 base respectively, with 12 bases between them. The CDR3 nucleotides are TGTGCCAGCAGCTTCGGACGGGAAAGGAACACTGAAGCTTTCTTT. Protein product: CASSFGRERNTEAFF.

The gene calls are TRBV13 and TRBJ1-1; D gene uncertain. The CDR3 contains 15 residues. The V gene lost 0 bases and the J gene lost 3 bases, with 11 bases spanning the gap. CDR1 and CDR2 from the germline V gene are PRHDT and FYEKMQ (reference sequence). The CDR3 spells CASSLGQSRYTEAFF. In DNA form, the CDR3 reads TGTGCCAGCAGCTTAGGTCAGAGTCGGTACACTGAAGCTTTCTTT.

The chain couples TRBV7-8 to TRBJ1-2, with D possibly matching TRBD1 (6 bases). Germline CDR1 reads SGHVS; CDR2 reads FQNEAQ. The V gene lost 1 base and the J gene lost 3 bases, with 15 bases spanning the gap. This CDR3 has 16 residues. The CDR3: CASSLVEGGAYYGYTF. Written as DNA, the CDR3 is TGTGCCAGCAGCTTAGTGGAGGGGGGCGCATACTATGGCTACACCTTC.

This rearrangement joins TRBV9 to TRBJ1-6; D gene ambiguous. Trimming pared 0 bases from V and 6 bases from J, leaving 10 bases between. The germline gives CDR1 SGDLS, CDR2 YYNGEE. The CDR3 has 15 amino acids. The DNA of the CDR3 is TGTGCCAGCAGCGTAGCTGGAACGTCTAATTCACCCCTCCACTTT. It is translated as CASSVAGTSNSPLHF.

The CDR3 loop is CASVIGQGYGYTF. CDR3 bases: TGTGCCAGCGTAATAGGACAGGGCTATGGCTACACCTTC. The chain is built from TRBV6-6 and TRBJ1-2; 8 bases align to TRBD1. In germline, CDR1 is MNHNY, CDR2 SVGAGI (reference sequence). CDR3 length: 13 amino acids. Trimming cost V 8 bases and J 4 bases; bases outside gene matches: 6.

The chain has TRBV27 and TRBJ1-5, with D perhaps TRBD1 (5 bases). The germline gives CDR1 MNHEY, CDR2 SMNVEV (reference sequence). This CDR3 is built from 15 residues. V lost 6 bases, J lost 2 bases, and 14 bases lay in between. In DNA form, the CDR3 reads TGTGCCAGCAGAGTCTTGGGGGTCGGCAATCAGCCCCAGCATTTT. Translated, it gives CASRVLGVGNQPQHF.